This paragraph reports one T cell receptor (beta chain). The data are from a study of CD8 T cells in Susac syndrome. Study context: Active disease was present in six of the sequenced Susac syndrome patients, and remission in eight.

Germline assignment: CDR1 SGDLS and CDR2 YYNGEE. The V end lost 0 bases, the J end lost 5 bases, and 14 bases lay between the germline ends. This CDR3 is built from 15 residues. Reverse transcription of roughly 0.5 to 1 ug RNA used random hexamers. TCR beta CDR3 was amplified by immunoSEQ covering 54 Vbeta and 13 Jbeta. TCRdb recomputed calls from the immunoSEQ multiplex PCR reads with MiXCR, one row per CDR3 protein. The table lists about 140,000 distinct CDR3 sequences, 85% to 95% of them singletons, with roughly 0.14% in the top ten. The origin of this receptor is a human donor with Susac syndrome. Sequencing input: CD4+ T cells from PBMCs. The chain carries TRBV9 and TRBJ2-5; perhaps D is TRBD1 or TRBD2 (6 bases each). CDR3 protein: CASSVEGGLLETQYF. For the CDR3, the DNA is TGTGCCAGCAGCGTAGAGGGGGGCTTGTTGGAGACCCAGTACTTC.